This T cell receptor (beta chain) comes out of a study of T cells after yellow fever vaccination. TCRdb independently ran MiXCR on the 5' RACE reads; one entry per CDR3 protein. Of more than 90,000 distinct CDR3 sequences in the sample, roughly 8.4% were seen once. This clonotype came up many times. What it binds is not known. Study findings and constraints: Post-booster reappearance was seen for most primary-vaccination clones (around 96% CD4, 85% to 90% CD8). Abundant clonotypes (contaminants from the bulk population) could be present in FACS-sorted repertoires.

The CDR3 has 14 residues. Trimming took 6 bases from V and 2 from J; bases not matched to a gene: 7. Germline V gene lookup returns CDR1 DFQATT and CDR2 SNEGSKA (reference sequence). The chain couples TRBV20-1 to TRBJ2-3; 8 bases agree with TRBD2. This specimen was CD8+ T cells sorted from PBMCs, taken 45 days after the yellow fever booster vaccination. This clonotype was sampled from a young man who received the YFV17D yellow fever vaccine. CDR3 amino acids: CSAEGLANTDTQYF. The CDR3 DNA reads TGCAGTGCGGAAGGACTAGCCAACACAGATACGCAGTATTTT.